A selection of T cell receptor beta chains follows, all from one sample in a study of blood T cell repertoires in COVID-19. The assay was immunoSEQ multiplex PCR, and TCRdb's table has in-frame clones only and misses some. The repertoire holds 440,000 or so clones, with about nine tenths as singletons. The sample was peripheral blood. Every receptor here comes from a woman between 40 and 50 years old with COVID-19, enrolled during active disease. The conserved cysteine and the conserved F or W are not part of the CDR3 here. Each record gives: V gene, clone size, CDR3 protein. Clone sizes are given selectively: once, few, many, or a class where the clone is expanded.

v_call: TRBV18; clone_size: NA; cdr3_aa: ASSPRLAGPQETQY
v_call: TRBV19; clone_size: NA; cdr3_aa: ASRPIRGSDTEAF
v_call: TRBV30; clone_size: NA; cdr3_aa: AWKQQGSSPLH
v_call: TRBV9; clone_size: NA; cdr3_aa: ASWGPGRRNYGYT
v_call: TRBV29-1; clone_size: NA; cdr3_aa: SVTGQGRETQY
v_call: TRBV9; clone_size: NA; cdr3_aa: ASSPVDRDEQY
v_call: TRBV9; clone_size: NA; cdr3_aa: ASSVGGDANYGYT
v_call: TRBV7-3; clone_size: NA; cdr3_aa: ASSLNPAGDYGYT
v_call: TRBV29-1; clone_size: once; cdr3_aa: SVLPGTDTQY
v_call: TRBV6-2/TRBV6-3; clone_size: NA; cdr3_aa: ASSYSVTAAF
v_call: TRBV5-6; clone_size: once; cdr3_aa: ASSLVTGYNSPLH
v_call: TRBV4-2; clone_size: once; cdr3_aa: ASSRVGSGGDGYT
v_call: TRBV18; clone_size: NA; cdr3_aa: ASSPPGQGRQPQH
v_call: TRBV7-8; clone_size: NA; cdr3_aa: ASTNFGDNSPLH
v_call: TRBV6-2/TRBV6-3; clone_size: once; cdr3_aa: ASSLGTVFSGNTIY
v_call: TRBV18; clone_size: NA; cdr3_aa: ASSPPSGSYQETQY
v_call: TRBV7-3; clone_size: once; cdr3_aa: ASSPGGHSAQY
v_call: TRBV2; clone_size: NA; cdr3_aa: ASSEVRLLTYEQY
v_call: TRBV14; clone_size: NA; cdr3_aa: ASSRDSRVSPLH
v_call: TRBV6-5; clone_size: few; cdr3_aa: ASSYLPMNTEAF
v_call: TRBV15; clone_size: NA; cdr3_aa: ATSRGDTYSYEQY
v_call: TRBV5-1; clone_size: NA; cdr3_aa: ASSPAGTAPSGEQF
v_call: TRBV9; clone_size: NA; cdr3_aa: ASSASFGSYNEQF
v_call: TRBV18; clone_size: NA; cdr3_aa: ASSPGQGASEKLF
v_call: TRBV7-9; clone_size: NA; cdr3_aa: ASRSTGGVRYNEQF
v_call: TRBV4-2; clone_size: NA; cdr3_aa: ASSQTPLGQGYGYT
v_call: TRBV5-1; clone_size: once; cdr3_aa: ASSFAVLEDTQY
v_call: TRBV14; clone_size: NA; cdr3_aa: ASSHGTGANYGYT
v_call: TRBV7-9; clone_size: NA; cdr3_aa: ASSPNRDEQY
v_call: TRBV7-2; clone_size: NA; cdr3_aa: ASSFPKQGQETQY
v_call: TRBV28; clone_size: few; cdr3_aa: ASSSDRGRLEPQH
v_call: TRBV7-9; clone_size: once; cdr3_aa: ASSSAGTGGSGYT
v_call: TRBV5-1; clone_size: NA; cdr3_aa: ASSSQGNEKLF
v_call: TRBV11-2; clone_size: NA; cdr3_aa: ASSSRVTLNEKLF
v_call: TRBV27; clone_size: NA; cdr3_aa: ASSFLGGGGGFYGYT
v_call: TRBV5-1; clone_size: NA; cdr3_aa: ASSPLGGRGYT
v_call: TRBV6-5; clone_size: NA; cdr3_aa: ASSQNSGNTIY
v_call: TRBV4-3; clone_size: NA; cdr3_aa: ASSQDLQGAREQY
v_call: TRBV20-1; clone_size: NA; cdr3_aa: SARTGVGQF
v_call: TRBV6-5; clone_size: NA; cdr3_aa: ASSYNGGMNTEAF
v_call: TRBV11-3; clone_size: NA; cdr3_aa: ASSLDRDTGELF
v_call: TRBV5-4; clone_size: NA; cdr3_aa: ASSSQGTGELF
v_call: TRBV6-6; clone_size: NA; cdr3_aa: AIRGDNAEAF
v_call: TRBV28; clone_size: once; cdr3_aa: ASSLDAGSGANVLT
v_call: TRBV7-2; clone_size: few; cdr3_aa: ASSFRVWEKLF
v_call: TRBV5-4; clone_size: NA; cdr3_aa: ASSLGEGGNIQY
v_call: TRBV15; clone_size: NA; cdr3_aa: ATSRASGTGIGGYT
v_call: TRBV28; clone_size: NA; cdr3_aa: ASSFSGVAYNEQF
v_call: TRBV7-6; clone_size: NA; cdr3_aa: ASSLGWDRVETQY
v_call: TRBV5-1; clone_size: NA; cdr3_aa: ASSLGLVLYEQY
v_call: TRBV6-2/TRBV6-3; clone_size: once; cdr3_aa: ASSYLWQDTEAF
v_call: TRBV27; clone_size: once; cdr3_aa: ASSLWQGGNNEQF
v_call: TRBV6-8; clone_size: NA; cdr3_aa: ASSYSLSAGGPLFFNTEAF
v_call: TRBV3-1/TRBV3-2; clone_size: NA; cdr3_aa: ASSQASTGFSSYEQY
v_call: TRBV19; clone_size: once; cdr3_aa: ASSHRGSGNQPQH
v_call: TRBV5-4; clone_size: NA; cdr3_aa: ASSSQSGNTIY
v_call: TRBV25-1; clone_size: NA; cdr3_aa: ASGSDRGDTQY
v_call: TRBV28; clone_size: NA; cdr3_aa: ASGRGWRNQPQH
v_call: TRBV4-2; clone_size: once; cdr3_aa: ASSQSQRGTHMDTQY
v_call: TRBV19; clone_size: NA; cdr3_aa: ASSIGGFYNSPLH